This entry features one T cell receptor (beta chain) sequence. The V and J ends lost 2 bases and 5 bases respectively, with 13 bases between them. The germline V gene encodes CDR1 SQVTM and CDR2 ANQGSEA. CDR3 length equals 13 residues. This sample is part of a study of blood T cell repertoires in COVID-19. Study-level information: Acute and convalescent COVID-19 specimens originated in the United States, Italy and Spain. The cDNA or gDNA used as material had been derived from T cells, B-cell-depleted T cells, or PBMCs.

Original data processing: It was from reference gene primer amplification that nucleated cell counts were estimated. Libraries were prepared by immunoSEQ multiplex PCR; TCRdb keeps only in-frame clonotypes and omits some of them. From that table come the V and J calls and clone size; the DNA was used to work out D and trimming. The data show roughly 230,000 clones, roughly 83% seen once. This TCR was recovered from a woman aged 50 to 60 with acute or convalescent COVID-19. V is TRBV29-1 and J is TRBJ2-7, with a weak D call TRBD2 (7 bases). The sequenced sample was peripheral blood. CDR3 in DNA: TGCAGCGTTGAAATCGGGGGGCCGGACGAGCAGTACTTC. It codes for CSVEIGGPDEQYF.